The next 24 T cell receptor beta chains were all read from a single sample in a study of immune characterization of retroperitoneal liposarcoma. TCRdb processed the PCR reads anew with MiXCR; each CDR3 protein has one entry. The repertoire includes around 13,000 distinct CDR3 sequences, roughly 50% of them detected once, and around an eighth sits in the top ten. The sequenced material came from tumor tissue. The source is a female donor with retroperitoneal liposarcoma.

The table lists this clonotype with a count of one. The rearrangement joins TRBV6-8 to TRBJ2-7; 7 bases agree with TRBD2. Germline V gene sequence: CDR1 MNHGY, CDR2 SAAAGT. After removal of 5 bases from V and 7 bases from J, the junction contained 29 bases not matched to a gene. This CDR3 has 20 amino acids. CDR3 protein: CASSEAGGVGGGGTWSEQYF. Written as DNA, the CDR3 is TGTGCCAGCAGTGAAGCTGGGGGGGTGGGGGGGGGAGGTACTTGGAGTGAGCAGTACTTC.

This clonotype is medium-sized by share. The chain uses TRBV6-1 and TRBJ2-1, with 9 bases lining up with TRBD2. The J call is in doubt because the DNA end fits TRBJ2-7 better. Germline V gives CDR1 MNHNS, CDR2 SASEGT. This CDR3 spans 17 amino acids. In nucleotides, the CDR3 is TGTGCCAGCACAAGTTTTTATAGCGGGAGTCCGAACAATGAGCAGTACTTC. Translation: CASTSFYSGSPNNEQYF.

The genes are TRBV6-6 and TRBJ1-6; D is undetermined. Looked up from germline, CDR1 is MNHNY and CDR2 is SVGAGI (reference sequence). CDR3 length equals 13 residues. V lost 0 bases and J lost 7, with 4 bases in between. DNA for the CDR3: TGTGCCAGCAGTTACTCCCAAAATTCACCCCTCCACTTT. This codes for CASSYSQNSPLHF.

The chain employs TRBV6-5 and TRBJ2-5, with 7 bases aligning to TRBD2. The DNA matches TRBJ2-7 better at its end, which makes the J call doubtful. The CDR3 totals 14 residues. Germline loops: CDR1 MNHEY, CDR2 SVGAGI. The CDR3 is CASSPGTNPYEQYF. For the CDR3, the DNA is TGTGCCAGCAGTCCCGGGACTAACCCCTACGAGCAGTACTTC.

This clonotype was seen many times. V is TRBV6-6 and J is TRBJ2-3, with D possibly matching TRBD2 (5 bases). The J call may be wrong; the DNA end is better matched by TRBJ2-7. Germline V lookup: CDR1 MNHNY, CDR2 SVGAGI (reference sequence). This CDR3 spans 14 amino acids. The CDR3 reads CASSPRGGFHEQYF. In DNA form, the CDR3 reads TGTGCCAGCAGCCCTCGTGGAGGTTTCCACGAGCAGTACTTC.

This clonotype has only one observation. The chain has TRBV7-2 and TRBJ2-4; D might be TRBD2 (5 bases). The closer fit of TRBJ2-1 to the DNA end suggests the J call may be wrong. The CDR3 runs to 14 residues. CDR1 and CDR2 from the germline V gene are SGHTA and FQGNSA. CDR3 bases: TGTGCCTTCAGTTTAGTTCCTAGCTGCTACGAGCAGTTCTTC. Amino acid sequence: CAFSLVPSCYEQFF.

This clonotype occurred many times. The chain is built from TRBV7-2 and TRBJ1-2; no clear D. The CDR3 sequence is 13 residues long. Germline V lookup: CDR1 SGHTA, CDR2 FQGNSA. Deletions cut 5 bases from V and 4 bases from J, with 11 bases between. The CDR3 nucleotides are TGTGCCAGCAGCCGCGCGGGTCCCTATGGCTACACCTTC. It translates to CASSRAGPYGYTF.

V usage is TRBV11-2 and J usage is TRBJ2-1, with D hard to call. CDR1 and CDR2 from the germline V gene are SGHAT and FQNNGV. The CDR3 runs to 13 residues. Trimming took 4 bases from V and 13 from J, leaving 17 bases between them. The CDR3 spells CASSWTPGETQFF. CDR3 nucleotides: TGTGCCAGCAGCTGGACGCCGGGCGAGACCCAGTTCTTC. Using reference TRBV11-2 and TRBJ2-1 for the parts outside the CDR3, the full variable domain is EAGVAQSPRYKIIEKRQSVAFWCNPISGHATLYWYQQILGQGPKLLIQFQNNGVVDDSQLPKDRFSAERLKGVDSTLKIQPAKLEDSAVYLCASSWTPGETQFFGPGTRLTVL.

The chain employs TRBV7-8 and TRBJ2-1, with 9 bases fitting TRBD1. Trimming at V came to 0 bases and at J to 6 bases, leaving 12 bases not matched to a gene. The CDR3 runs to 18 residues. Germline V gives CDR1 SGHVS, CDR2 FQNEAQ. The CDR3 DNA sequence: TGTGCCAGCAGCTTAGCGGCCCCCCGGGACAGGGCCTCCAATGAGCAGTTCTTC. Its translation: CASSLAAPRDRASNEQFF.

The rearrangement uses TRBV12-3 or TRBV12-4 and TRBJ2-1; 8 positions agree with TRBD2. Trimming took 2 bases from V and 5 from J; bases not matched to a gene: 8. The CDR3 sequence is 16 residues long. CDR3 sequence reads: CASSLIAGSWDNEQFF. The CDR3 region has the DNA TGTGCCAGCAGTTTAATAGCGGGATCGTGGGACAATGAGCAGTTCTTC.

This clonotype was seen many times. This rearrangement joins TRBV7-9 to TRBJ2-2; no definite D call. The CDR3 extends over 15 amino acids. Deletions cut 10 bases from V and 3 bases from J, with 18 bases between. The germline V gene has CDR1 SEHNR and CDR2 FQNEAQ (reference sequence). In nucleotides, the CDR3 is TGTGCCACCGACCCACGGAGATCGGACACCGGGGAGCTGTTTTTT. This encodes CATDPRRSDTGELFF.

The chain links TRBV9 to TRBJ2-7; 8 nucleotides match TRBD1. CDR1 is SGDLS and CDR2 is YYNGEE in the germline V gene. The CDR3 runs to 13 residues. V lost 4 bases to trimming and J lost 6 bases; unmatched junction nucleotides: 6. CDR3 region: CASSPSQGGEQYF. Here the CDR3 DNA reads TGTGCCAGCAGCCCCTCACAGGGGGGCGAGCAGTACTTC.

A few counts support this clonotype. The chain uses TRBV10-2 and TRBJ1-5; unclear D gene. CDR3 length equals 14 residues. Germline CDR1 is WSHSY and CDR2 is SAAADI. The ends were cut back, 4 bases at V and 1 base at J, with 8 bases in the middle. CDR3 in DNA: TGCGCCAGCAGTGTGGGAGAGAGCAATCAGCCCCAGCATTTT. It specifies CASSVGESNQPQHF.

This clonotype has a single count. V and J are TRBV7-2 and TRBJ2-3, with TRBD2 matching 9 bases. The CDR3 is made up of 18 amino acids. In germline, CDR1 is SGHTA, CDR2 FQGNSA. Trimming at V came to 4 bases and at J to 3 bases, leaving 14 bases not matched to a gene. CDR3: CASSSIIAGDARTDTQYF. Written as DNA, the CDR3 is TGTGCCAGCAGCTCTATAATAGCGGGAGACGCCAGGACAGATACGCAGTATTTT.

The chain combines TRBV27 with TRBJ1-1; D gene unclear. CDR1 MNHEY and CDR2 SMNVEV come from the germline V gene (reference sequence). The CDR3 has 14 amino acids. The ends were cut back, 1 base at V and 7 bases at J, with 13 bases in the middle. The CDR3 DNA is TGTGCCAGCAGTTTATACGGACCCATAAGTGAAGCTTTCTTT. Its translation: CASSLYGPISEAFF.

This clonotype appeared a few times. The chain's CDR3 is CASRVDYHNEQFF. For the CDR3, the DNA is TGTGCCAGCAGGGTTGACTACCACAATGAGCAGTTCTTC. The chain employs TRBV6-1 and TRBJ2-1, with D perhaps TRBD2 (5 bases). Trimming left V 6 bases short and J 5 bases short, with 11 bases between. CDR1 MNHNS and CDR2 SASEGT come from the germline V gene. CDR3 length: 13 amino acids.

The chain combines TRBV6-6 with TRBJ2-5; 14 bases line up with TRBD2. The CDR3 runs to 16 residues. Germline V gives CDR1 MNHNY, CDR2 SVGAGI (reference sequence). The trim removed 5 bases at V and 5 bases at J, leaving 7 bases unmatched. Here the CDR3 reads CASSVGLAGDRETQYF. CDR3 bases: TGTGCCAGCAGTGTGGGACTAGCGGGAGACCGGGAGACCCAGTACTTC.

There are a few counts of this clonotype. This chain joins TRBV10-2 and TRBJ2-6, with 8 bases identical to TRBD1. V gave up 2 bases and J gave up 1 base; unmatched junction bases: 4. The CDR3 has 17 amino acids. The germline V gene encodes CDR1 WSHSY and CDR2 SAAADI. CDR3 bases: TGCGCCAGCAGTGAGGGCAGGGGGCGGTCTGGGGCCAACGTCCTGACTTTC. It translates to CASSEGRGRSGANVLTF.

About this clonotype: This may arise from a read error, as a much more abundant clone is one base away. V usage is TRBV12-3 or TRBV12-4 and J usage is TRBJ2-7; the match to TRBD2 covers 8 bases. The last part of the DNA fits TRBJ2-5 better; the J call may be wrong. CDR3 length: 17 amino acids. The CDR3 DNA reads TGTGCCAGCAGTTTGGTTCGGGGGGGGACCTTAGGGGAGACCCAGTACTTC. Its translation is CASSLVRGGTLGETQYF.

CDR3 nucleotides: TGTGCCACTAGGGGGGGGCGCTCCTACGAGCAGTACTTC. This codes for CATRGGRSYEQYF. The V call is TRBV27, the J call TRBJ2-1; D perhaps matches TRBD2 (7 bases). The tail of the sequence fits TRBJ2-7 better, so the J call may be wrong. Germline loops: CDR1 MNHEY, CDR2 SMNVEV (reference sequence). The CDR3 sequence is 13 residues long.

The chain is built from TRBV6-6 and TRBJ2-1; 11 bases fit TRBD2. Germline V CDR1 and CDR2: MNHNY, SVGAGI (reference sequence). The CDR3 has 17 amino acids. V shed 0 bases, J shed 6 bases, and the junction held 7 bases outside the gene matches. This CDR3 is CASSYSLSGGAINEQFF. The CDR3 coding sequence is TGTGCCAGCAGTTACTCGCTTAGCGGGGGGGCTATCAATGAGCAGTTCTTC.

CDR3 amino acids: CASSLRQPGRTQYF. The CDR3 DNA follows: TGTGCCAGCAGTCTTCGACAGCCCGGGAGGACCCAGTACTTC. The V gene is TRBV6-5, the J gene TRBJ2-1; the D gene is possibly TRBD2 (6 bases). The DNA end favors TRBJ2-5, so the J call may be wrong. Per germline, CDR1 MNHEY and CDR2 SVGAGI. This CDR3 has 14 amino acids.

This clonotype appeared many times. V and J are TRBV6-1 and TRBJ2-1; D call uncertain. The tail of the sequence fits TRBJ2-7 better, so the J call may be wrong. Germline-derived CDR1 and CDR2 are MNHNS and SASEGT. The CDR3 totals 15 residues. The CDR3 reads CASSQATYRLNEQYF. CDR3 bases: TGTGCCAGCAGTCAGGCTACATACCGGCTTAATGAGCAGTACTTC.

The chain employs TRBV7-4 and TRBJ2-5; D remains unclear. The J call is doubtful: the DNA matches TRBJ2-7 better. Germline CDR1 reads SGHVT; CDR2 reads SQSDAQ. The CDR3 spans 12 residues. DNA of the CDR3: TGTGCCAGCAGCTTAGAGAGCTACGAGCAGTACTTC. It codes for CASSLESYEQYF.